A selection of T cell receptor beta chains follows, all from one sample in a study of cytomegalovirus exposure and HLA in healthy donors. Sequencing was performed with immunoSEQ multiplex PCR; in TCRdb, only in-frame clones are kept and a portion is missing. The table has 150,000 to 200,000 clones, around 80% seen once; the top ten hold less than 2.5%. The sample consisted of PBMCs. These receptors were taken from a woman in her forties or fifties in good health and CMV-seronegative. Both conserved end residues are part of each CDR3. The D gene is left open where the match is weak. Rows may omit the clone size; those that give it use once, few, many or a size class.

d_gene,j_gene,abundance,v_gene,CDR3nt,CDR3aa
TRBD2,TRBJ2-6,.,TRBV15,TGTGCCACCAGCAGAGAACCTAGCGGGAGGGCCTTCTCTGGGGCCAACGTCCTGACTTTC,CATSREPSGRAFSGANVLTF
.,TRBJ2-7,.,TRBV9,TGTGCCAGCAGCGCGCGCCTGGACAGTTCCTACGAGCAGTACTTC,CASSARLDSSYEQYF
TRBD1,TRBJ2-3,.,TRBV4-3,TGCGCCAGCAGCCAAGATCGGGACAGCTACACAGATACGCAGTATTTT,CASSQDRDSYTDTQYF
.,TRBJ2-7,.,TRBV18,TGTGCCAGCTCACCTGGACAGACGAGGGAGCAGTACTTC,CASSPGQTREQYF
.,TRBJ2-5,.,TRBV11-3,TGTGCCAGCAGCTTACGTGGGGGCAAGGAGACCCAGTACTTC,CASSLRGGKETQYF
TRBD2,TRBJ2-5,.,TRBV27,TGTGCCAGCAGTTTAATAATTTGGGGAGGGCCAGAGACCCAGTACTTC,CASSLIIWGGPETQYF
TRBD2,TRBJ2-3,.,TRBV9,TGTGCCAGCAGCCCCCGACTAGCGGCCTACACAGATACGCAGTATTTT,CASSPRLAAYTDTQYF
TRBD1,TRBJ1-5,.,TRBV6-1,TGTGCCAGCAGTGAAGGGACAGGTTGGAACCAGCCCCAGCATTTT,CASSEGTGWNQPQHF
TRBD2,TRBJ2-2,.,TRBV7-9,TGTGCCAGAATAAGGGTGACTAGCGGGAGGGCTAGGACCGGGGAGCTGTTTTTT,CARIRVTSGRARTGELFF
.,TRBJ2-7,.,TRBV9,TGTGCCAGCAGCGTAGATGGCAGCTACGAGCAGTACTTC,CASSVDGSYEQYF
.,TRBJ2-1,.,TRBV11-3,TGTGCCAGCAGCTTAGCTCCCGGCAATGAGCAGTTCTTC,CASSLAPGNEQFF
TRBD1,TRBJ2-1,.,TRBV14,TGTGCCAGCAGCCCGTTGGACAGGGGCCTTGTGCAGTTCTTC,CASSPLDRGLVQFF
.,TRBJ1-4,once,TRBV29-1,TGCAGCGTTGTGCCGCAGGGGTCTAATGAAAAACTGTTTTTT,CSVVPQGSNEKLFF
TRBD1,TRBJ1-5,.,TRBV19,TGTGCCAGTAGTCCGGACAGGGGCTCCTATCAGCCCCAGCATTTT,CASSPDRGSYQPQHF
.,TRBJ2-2,.,TRBV7-6,TGTGCCAGCAGCTTGAATGAGGCCCGGGCCGGGGAGCTGTTTTTT,CASSLNEARAGELFF
TRBD2,TRBJ2-5,.,TRBV4-3,TGCGCCAGCAGCCAAGATTTTATGCTAGCGGGAGGAGTGGGGCAAGAGACCCAGTACTTC,CASSQDFMLAGGVGQETQYF
TRBD2,TRBJ2-7,.,TRBV4-3,TGCGCCAGCAGCCAAGATCTAGCAGGCGCGGGGGACTACGAGCAGTACTTC,CASSQDLAGAGDYEQYF
.,TRBJ1-6,.,TRBV6-5,TGTGCCAGCAGCCGACAACAGGGTCGTAATTCACCCCTCCACTTT,CASSRQQGRNSPLHF
.,TRBJ2-1,.,TRBV18,TGTGCCAGCTCACCAAGGGGTGAGCAGTTCTTC,CASSPRGEQFF
TRBD2,TRBJ2-1,.,TRBV11-3,TGTGCCAGCAGCTTAGTTCCAGCGGGAACCCGCAATGAGCAGTTCTTC,CASSLVPAGTRNEQFF
.,TRBJ2-6,few,TRBV5-1,TGCGCCAGCAGACCTACTCGCTTTTCTGGGGCCAACGTCCTGACTTTC,CASRPTRFSGANVLTF
.,TRBJ2-5,.,TRBV27,TGTGCCAGCAGTTATCGGAGGGGGCGCATTGGAGAGACCCAGTACTTC,CASSYRRGRIGETQYF
.,TRBJ1-5,once,TRBV4-2,TGTGCCAGCAGTCCCTTTCGGGGTGGCAATCAGCCCCAGCATTTT,CASSPFRGGNQPQHF
.,TRBJ2-1,.,TRBV27,TGTGCCAGCAGTTTGCGGGGACCTAGCTCCTACAATGAGCAGTTCTTC,CASSLRGPSSYNEQFF
TRBD1,TRBJ2-1,.,TRBV14,TGTGCCAGCAGCCTTCGGACAGGTTTGGTCGGGGAGCAGTTCTTC,CASSLRTGLVGEQFF
TRBD1,TRBJ1-1,.,TRBV5-8,TGTGCCAGCAGCACAGGACAGGGAATGAACACTGAAGCTTTCTTT,CASSTGQGMNTEAFF
.,TRBJ1-2,.,TRBV28,TGTGCCAGCAGTTTATACACACAGGGCTGGAGGGGCTACACCTTC,CASSLYTQGWRGYTF
TRBD1,TRBJ2-7,.,TRBV5-1,TGCGCCAGCAGCTCCAACTCGCCGACAGGGACATCCTACGAGCAGTACTTC,CASSSNSPTGTSYEQYF
TRBD1,TRBJ1-1,.,TRBV5-1,TGCGCCAGCAGCCCGGGGACAGGCGGGAACACTGAAGCTTTCTTT,CASSPGTGGNTEAFF
.,TRBJ2-2,few,TRBV7-7,TGTGCTAGCAGCCCGGCGGATACCCCGAACACCGGGGAGCTGTTTTTT,CASSPADTPNTGELFF
TRBD2,TRBJ2-3,.,TRBV9,TGTGCCAGCAGCCCAACCGGACTAGCGGGGGCAGATACGCAGTATTTT,CASSPTGLAGADTQYF
.,TRBJ2-1,.,TRBV28,TGTGCCAGCAGTCCGGGACTCCAAGAGCAGTTCTTC,CASSPGLQEQFF
.,TRBJ2-7,.,TRBV30,TGTGCCTGGATGGTTTCCTCTATGGTGCAGTACTTC,CAWMVSSMVQYF
.,TRBJ1-1,.,TRBV28,TGTGCCACCTGTTTGAACACTGAAGCTTTCTTT,CATCLNTEAFF
TRBD1,TRBJ2-7,.,TRBV19,TGTGCCAGTAGTATAGGGGCAGGGGGCTACGAGCAGTACTTC,CASSIGAGGYEQYF
.,TRBJ1-5,.,TRBV19,TGTGCCAGTAGTATTCCGAGTAGTTCCCAGCATTTT,CASSIPSSSQHF
TRBD1,TRBJ1-5,.,TRBV19,TGTGCCAGCACCAGGTCGGACAGGGTGGTTCAGCCCCAGCATTTT,CASTRSDRVVQPQHF
.,TRBJ2-7,few,TRBV5-1,TGCGCCAGCAGCTTGCGACAGGCAGAAACCGAGCAGTACTTC,CASSLRQAETEQYF
TRBD2,TRBJ2-3,.,TRBV5-1,TGCGCCAGCAGCGCAGGACTAGCGGACACAGATACGCAGTATTTT,CASSAGLADTDTQYF
.,TRBJ2-7,.,TRBV4-1,TGCGCCAGCAGCCATCCCGACAGTTACGAGCAGTACTTC,CASSHPDSYEQYF
.,TRBJ2-7,.,TRBV14,TGTGCCAGCAGCCCCAGGGGTCGGGGGGATTACGAGCAGTACTTC,CASSPRGRGDYEQYF
.,TRBJ1-4,.,TRBV19,TGTGCCAGTAGTATCGGGCAGGGAGGCAATGAAAAACTGTTTTTT,CASSIGQGGNEKLFF
TRBD1,TRBJ2-1,.,TRBV15,TGTGCCACCAGCAGAGGCCCGTTTTGGACAGGCTTGGATGAGCAGTTCTTC,CATSRGPFWTGLDEQFF
.,TRBJ1-3,once,TRBV28,TGTGCCAGCAGTTTTTCCCCAGGGCCTGGAAACACCATATATTTT,CASSFSPGPGNTIYF
.,TRBJ1-2,.,TRBV19,TGTGCCAGTAGTATCGGTTCTCCGACAAATGGCTACACCTTC,CASSIGSPTNGYTF
.,TRBJ1-1,.,TRBV27,TGTGCCAGCAGTTTGACACCCATGAACACTGAAGCTTTCTTT,CASSLTPMNTEAFF
TRBD2,TRBJ2-7,.,TRBV5-4,TGTGCCAGCAGGCATCTAGCGGGAGCTGCTCCCTACGAGCAGTACTTC,CASRHLAGAAPYEQYF
TRBD1,TRBJ1-2,.,TRBV4-2,TGTGCCAGCAGCCAAGGGGGACAGGGAAACTATGGCTACACCTTC,CASSQGGQGNYGYTF
TRBD2,TRBJ2-1,.,TRBV5-1,TGCGCCAGCAGCTTGGGCAGCGGGGCCAATGAGCAGTTCTTC,CASSLGSGANEQFF
TRBD2,TRBJ2-2,.,TRBV11-3,TGTGCCAGCAGCTTTCTTAGCGGGGTTCGGACCGGGGAGCTGTTTTTT,CASSFLSGVRTGELFF